This T cell receptor beta chain was retrieved from a study of blood T cell repertoires in COVID-19. Across the study: Sample material is recorded as cDNA or gDNA derived from T cells, B-cell-depleted T cells, or PBMCs.

The repertoire was sequenced with immunoSEQ multiplex PCR; TCRdb's copy has only in-frame clones and lacks some. The sample has 410,000 or so clones, roughly 90% seen once. Looked up from germline, CDR1 is MNHNY and CDR2 is SVGAGI (reference sequence). This CDR3 has 12 amino acids. V lost 6 bases, J lost 12 bases, and 14 bases lay in between. The sequenced material came from peripheral blood. The clonotype comes from a middle-aged woman with COVID-19, enrolled during active disease. V and J are TRBV6-6 and TRBJ1-4, with D tentatively TRBD1 (5 bases). The CDR3 loop reads CASSTPSRELFF. CDR3 DNA: TGTGCCAGCAGCACCCCCTCCAGGGAACTGTTTTTT.